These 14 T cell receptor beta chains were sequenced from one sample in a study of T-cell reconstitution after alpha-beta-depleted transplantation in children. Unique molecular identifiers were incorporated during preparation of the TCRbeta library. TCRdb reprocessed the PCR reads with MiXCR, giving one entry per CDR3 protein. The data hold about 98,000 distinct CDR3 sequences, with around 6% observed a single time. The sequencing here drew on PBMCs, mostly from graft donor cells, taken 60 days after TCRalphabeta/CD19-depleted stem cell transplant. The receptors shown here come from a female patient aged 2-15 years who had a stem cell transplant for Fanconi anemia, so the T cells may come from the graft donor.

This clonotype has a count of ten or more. The CDR3: CASSVGSTYEQYF. CDR3 coding DNA: TGTGCCAGCAGCGTAGGGTCCACCTACGAGCAGTACTTC. The chain employs TRBV9 and TRBJ2-7; D call uncertain. CDR1 and CDR2 (germline): SGDLS, YYNGEE. Trimming removed 0 bases from V and 2 bases from J, with 6 bases in between. The CDR3 spans 13 residues.

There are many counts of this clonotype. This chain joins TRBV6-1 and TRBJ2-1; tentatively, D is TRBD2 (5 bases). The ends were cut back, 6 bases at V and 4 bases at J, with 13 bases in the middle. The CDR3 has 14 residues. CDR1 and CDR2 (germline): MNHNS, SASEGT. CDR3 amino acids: CASSTRREYNEQFF. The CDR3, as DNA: TGTGCCAGCAGCACCAGACGGGAATACAATGAGCAGTTCTTC.

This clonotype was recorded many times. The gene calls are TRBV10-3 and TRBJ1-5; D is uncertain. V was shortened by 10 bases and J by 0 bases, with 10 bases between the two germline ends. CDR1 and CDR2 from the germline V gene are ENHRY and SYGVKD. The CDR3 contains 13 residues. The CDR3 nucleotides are TGTGCCAGCAATTCTCGTAGCAATCAGCCCCAGCATTTT. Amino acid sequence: CASNSRSNQPQHF.

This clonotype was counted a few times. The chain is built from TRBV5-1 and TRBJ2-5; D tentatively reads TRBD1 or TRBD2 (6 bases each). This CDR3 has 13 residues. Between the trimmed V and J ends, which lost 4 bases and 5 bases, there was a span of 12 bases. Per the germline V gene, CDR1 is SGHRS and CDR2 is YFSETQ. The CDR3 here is CASSDPGAETQYF. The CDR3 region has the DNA TGCGCCAGCAGCGACCCGGGGGCGGAGACCCAGTACTTC.

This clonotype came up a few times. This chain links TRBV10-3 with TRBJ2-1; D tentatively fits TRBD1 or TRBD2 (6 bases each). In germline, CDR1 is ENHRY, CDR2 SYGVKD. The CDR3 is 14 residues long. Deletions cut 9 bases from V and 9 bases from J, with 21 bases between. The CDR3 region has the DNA TGTGCCATACGGGGGCTAGGGTCTAGTTTTGAGCAGTTCTTC. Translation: CAIRGLGSSFEQFF.

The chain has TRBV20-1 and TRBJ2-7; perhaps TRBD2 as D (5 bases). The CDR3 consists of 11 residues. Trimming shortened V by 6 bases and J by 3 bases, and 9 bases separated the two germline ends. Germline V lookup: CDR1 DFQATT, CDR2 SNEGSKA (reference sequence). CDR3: CSAPSGYEQYF. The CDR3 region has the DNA TGCAGTGCCCCGAGCGGCTACGAGCAGTACTTC.

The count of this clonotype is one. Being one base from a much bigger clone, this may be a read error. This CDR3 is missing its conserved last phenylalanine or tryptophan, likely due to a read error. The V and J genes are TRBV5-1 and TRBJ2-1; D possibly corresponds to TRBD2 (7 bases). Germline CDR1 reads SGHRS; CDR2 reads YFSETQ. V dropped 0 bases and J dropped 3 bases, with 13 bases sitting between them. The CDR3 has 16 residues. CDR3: CASSLGPGGFYNEQFL. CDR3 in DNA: TGCGCCAGCAGCTTGGGTCCGGGGGGCTTCTACAATGAGCAGTTCCTC.

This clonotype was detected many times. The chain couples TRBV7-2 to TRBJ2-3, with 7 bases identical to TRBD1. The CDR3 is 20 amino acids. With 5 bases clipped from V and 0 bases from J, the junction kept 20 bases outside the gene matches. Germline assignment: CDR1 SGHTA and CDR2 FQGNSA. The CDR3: CASSHGHRDSEESSTDTQYF. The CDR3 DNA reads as TGTGCCAGCAGCCACGGACACCGGGACAGTGAGGAGTCTAGCACAGATACGCAGTATTTT.

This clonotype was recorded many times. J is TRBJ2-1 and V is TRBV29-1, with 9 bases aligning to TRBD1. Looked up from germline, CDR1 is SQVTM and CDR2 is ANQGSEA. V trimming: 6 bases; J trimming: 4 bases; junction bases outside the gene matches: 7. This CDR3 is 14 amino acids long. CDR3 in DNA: TGCAGCGTCGTATCCGGGACAGGGTACAATGAGCAGTTCTTC. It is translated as CSVVSGTGYNEQFF.

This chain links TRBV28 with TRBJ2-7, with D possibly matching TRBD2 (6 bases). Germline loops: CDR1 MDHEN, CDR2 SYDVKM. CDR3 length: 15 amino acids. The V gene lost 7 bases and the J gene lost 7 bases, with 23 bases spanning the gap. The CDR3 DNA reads TGTGCCAGCATATTCACACGGAGACTGGGAGGAGAGCAGTACTTC. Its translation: CASIFTRRLGGEQYF.

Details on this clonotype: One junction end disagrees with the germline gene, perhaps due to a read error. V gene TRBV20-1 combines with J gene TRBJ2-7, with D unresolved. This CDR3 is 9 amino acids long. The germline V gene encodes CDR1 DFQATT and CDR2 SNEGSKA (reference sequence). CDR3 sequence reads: CSARRWENF. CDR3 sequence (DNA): TGCAGTGCTAGAAGATGGGAAAACTTC.

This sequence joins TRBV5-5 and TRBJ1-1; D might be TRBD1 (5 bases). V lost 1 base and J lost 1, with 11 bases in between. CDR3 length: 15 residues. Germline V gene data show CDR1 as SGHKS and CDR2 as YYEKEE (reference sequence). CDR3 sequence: CASSLRNQGNTEAFF. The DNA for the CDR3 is TGTGCCAGCAGCTTGAGAAATCAGGGGAACACTGAAGCTTTCTTT.

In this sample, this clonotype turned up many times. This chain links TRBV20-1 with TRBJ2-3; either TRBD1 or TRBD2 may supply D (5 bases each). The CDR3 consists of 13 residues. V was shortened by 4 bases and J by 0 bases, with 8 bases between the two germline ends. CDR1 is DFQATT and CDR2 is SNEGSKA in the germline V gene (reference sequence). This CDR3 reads CSANRGSTDTQYF. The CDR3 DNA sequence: TGCAGTGCTAATCGGGGCAGCACAGATACGCAGTATTTT.

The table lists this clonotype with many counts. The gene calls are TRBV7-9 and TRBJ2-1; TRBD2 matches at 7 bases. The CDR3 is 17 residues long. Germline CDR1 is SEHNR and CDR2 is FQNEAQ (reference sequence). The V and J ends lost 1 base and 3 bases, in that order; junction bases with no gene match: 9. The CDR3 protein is CASSLGGLAGVYNEQFF. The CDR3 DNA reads TGTGCCAGCAGCTTAGGAGGGCTCGCGGGAGTCTACAATGAGCAGTTCTTC.